The subject of this entry is one T cell receptor beta chain. The data were taken from a study of blood T cell repertoires in COVID-19. About the research overall: Collection of acute and convalescent COVID-19 samples took place in the United States, Italy and Spain.

Method: immunoSEQ multiplex PCR; TCRdb's copy keeps in-frame clones and lacks some. Of roughly 220,000 clones in the sample, roughly 80% were seen once. Recruitment covered roughly 22 US areas and drew participants whose ages spanned roughly 18 to 95 years. Participants had their cohort set by participant-reported clinical history. The material sequenced was PBMCs or T cells enriched from blood (not recorded which). This clonotype was sampled from a woman aged 40 to 49 with acute COVID-19.

The CDR3 region has the DNA TGTGCCAGCAGCTTAACGGGAAGGCGGGAGGCCCCCTCCTACAATGAGCAGTTCTTC. Translating it yields CASSLTGRREAPSYNEQFF. The genes are TRBV7-3 and TRBJ2-1; 8 nucleotides align to TRBD2. This CDR3 has 19 residues. Germline trimming cut 0 bases from V and 0 bases from J; bases unmatched to any gene: 10. Germline lookup yields CDR1 SGHTA and CDR2 FQGTGA.